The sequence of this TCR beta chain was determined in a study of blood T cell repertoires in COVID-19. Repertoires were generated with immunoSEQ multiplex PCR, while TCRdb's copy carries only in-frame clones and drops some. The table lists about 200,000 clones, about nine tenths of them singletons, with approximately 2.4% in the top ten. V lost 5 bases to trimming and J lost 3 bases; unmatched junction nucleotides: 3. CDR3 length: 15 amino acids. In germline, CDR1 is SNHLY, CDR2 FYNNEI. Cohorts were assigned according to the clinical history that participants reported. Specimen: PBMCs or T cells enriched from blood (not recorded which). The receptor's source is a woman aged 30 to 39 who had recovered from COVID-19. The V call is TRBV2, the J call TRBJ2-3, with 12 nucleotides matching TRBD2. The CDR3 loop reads CASSPGTSGTDTQYF. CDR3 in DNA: TGTGCCAGCAGTCCCGGGACTAGCGGGACAGATACGCAGTATTTT.